This T cell receptor (beta chain) is from a study of blood T cells in healthy people across ages. Study results and limitations: Not knowing donor CMV status may have confounded expanded clonotype changes.

Total RNA amounts of at least 5 micrograms were extracted per sample. With respect to this clonotype: What it recognizes is unknown.

CDR1 and CDR2 from the germline V gene are SGHRS and YFSETQ. V dropped 4 bases and J dropped 15 bases, with 23 bases sitting between them. There are 14 residues in the CDR3. Together with a sample-barcoded 5' primer, a J-beta primer mix was included in a second PCR lasting about 7 to 12 cycles. Tagging of each cDNA molecule was performed by a template-switch adaptor with 12 random nucleotides. TCRdb reanalysed the 5' RACE reads using MiXCR and keeps one entry per CDR3 protein. The sample has 650,000 to 1,000,000 distinct CDR3 sequences; less than 60% are singletons. This sequence originates from an older man in good health. The rearrangement links TRBV5-1 to TRBJ2-1, with D possibly being TRBD2 (5 bases). Sequencing input: blood. CDR3 nucleotide sequence: TGCGCCAGCAGCCCGGCAGGAGGACGATCGAATGGGTTCTTC. It is translated as CASSPAGGRSNGFF.